What follows are 7 T cell receptor beta chains derived from one specimen sequenced in a study of T cell responses to AZD1222 COVID-19 vaccine. Produced via immunoSEQ multiplex PCR; TCRdb's table is partial and in-frame only. The sample includes 130,000 to 150,000 clones, roughly 87% seen only once; the top ten take just over 5%. The sample in question was peripheral blood, obtained on day 0 of AZD1222 vaccination. These receptors were collected from an adult in good health.

This clone has only a few counts. The rearrangement links TRBV28 to TRBJ1-1, with TRBD1 matching 10 bases. The CDR3 runs 15 residues. V lost 6 bases to trimming and J lost 1 base; unmatched junction nucleotides: 5. Germline V lookup: CDR1 MDHEN, CDR2 SYDVKM. The CDR3 DNA reads TGTGCCAGCAGAGGACAGGGGGGCCCGAACACTGAAGCTTTCTTT. This gives the protein CASRGQGGPNTEAFF.

This chain uses TRBV2 with TRBJ1-2, with D hard to call. The V and J ends lost 4 bases and 4 bases respectively, with 13 bases between them. The CDR3 totals 14 residues. CDR1 and CDR2 from the germline V gene are SNHLY and FYNNEI. CDR3 DNA: TGTGCCAGCAGTGTAGGCAGGAGGCCCTATGGCTACACCTTC. Amino acids: CASSVGRRPYGYTF.

This chain connects TRBV27 to TRBJ2-7, with 10 positions matching TRBD1. CDR1 is MNHEY and CDR2 is SMNVEV in the germline V gene (reference sequence). This CDR3 comprises 14 residues. V trimming: 6 bases; J trimming: 4 bases; junction bases outside the gene matches: 6. This CDR3 is CASSRGQGIYEQYF. The CDR3 nucleotides are TGTGCCAGCAGCAGGGGACAGGGGATTTACGAGCAGTACTTC.

The chain is built from TRBV5-6 and TRBJ1-2; 10 nucleotides align to TRBD1. Trimming cost V 1 base and J 7 bases; bases outside gene matches: 13. In germline, CDR1 is SGHDT, CDR2 YYEEEE. The CDR3 is 17 amino acids. Here the CDR3 reads CASSLRQGAKMEVGYTF. Here the CDR3 DNA reads TGTGCCAGCAGCTTGCGACAGGGGGCCAAAATGGAAGTTGGCTACACCTTC.

This chain links TRBV28 with TRBJ1-2; tentatively, D is TRBD1 (6 bases). The CDR3 length is 13 residues. V lost 7 bases to trimming and J lost 8 bases, with 17 bases between them. Germline V gene sequence: CDR1 MDHEN, CDR2 SYDVKM. CDR3 residues: CASTRQAAGGYTF. CDR3 nucleotide sequence: TGTGCCAGCACCCGACAGGCCGCGGGGGGCTACACCTTC.

The chain uses TRBV19 and TRBJ2-1; D might be TRBD2 (6 bases). Germline V gene lookup returns CDR1 LNHDA and CDR2 SQIVND (reference sequence). The V and J ends lost 1 base and 4 bases respectively, with 14 bases between them. There are 16 residues in the CDR3. In nucleotides, the CDR3 is TGTGCCAGTAGTATAGGGGCGGCGGGAACTTACAATGAGCAGTTCTTC. This codes for CASSIGAAGTYNEQFF.

V gene TRBV7-2 combines with J gene TRBJ1-1; D unclear. Trimming took off 2 bases at V and 2 bases at J, with 12 bases between the two ends. This CDR3 has 15 amino acids. The germline V gene encodes CDR1 SGHTA and CDR2 FQGNSA. CDR3 DNA sequence: TGTGCCAGCAGCTTACGCCCGGGGATAAACACTGAAGCTTTCTTT. Residues: CASSLRPGINTEAFF.